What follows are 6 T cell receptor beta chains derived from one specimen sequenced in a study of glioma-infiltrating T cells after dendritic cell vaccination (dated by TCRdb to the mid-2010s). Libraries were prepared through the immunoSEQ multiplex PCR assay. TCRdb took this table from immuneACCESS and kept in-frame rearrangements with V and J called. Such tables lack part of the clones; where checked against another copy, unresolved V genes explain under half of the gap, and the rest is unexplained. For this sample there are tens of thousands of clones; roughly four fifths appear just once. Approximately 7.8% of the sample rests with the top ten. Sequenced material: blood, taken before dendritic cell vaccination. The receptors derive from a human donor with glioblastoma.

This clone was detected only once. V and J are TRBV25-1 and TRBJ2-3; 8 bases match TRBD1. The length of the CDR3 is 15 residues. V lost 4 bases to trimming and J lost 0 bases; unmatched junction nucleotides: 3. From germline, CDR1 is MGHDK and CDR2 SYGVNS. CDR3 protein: CASSGTGSSTDTQYF. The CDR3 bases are TGTGCCAGCAGTGGGACAGGGAGTAGCACAGATACGCAGTATTTT.

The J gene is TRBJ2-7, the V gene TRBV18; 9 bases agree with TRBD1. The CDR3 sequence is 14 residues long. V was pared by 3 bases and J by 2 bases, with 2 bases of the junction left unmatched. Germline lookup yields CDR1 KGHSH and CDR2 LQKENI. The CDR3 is CASSPGTGPYEQYF. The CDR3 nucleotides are TGTGCCAGCTCACCGGGGACAGGGCCCTACGAGCAGTACTTC.

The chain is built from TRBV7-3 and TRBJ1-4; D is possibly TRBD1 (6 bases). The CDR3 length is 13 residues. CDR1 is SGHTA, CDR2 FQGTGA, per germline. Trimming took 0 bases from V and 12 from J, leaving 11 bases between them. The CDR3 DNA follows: TGTGCCAGCAGCTTAACGGGCCAGGGGCAACTGTTTTTT. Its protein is CASSLTGQGQLFF.

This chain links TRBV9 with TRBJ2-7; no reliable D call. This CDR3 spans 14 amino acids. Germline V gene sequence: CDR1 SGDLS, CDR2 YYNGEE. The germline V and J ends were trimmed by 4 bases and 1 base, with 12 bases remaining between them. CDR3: CASSPSARSYEQYF. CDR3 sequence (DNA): TGTGCCAGCAGCCCGAGTGCCAGGTCCTACGAGCAGTACTTC.

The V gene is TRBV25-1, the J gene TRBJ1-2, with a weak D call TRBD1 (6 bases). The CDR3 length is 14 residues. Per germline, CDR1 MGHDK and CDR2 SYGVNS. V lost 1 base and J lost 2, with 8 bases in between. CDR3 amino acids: CASSESGGNYGYTF. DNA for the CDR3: TGTGCCAGCAGTGAATCGGGGGGCAACTATGGCTACACCTTC.

In DNA, the CDR3 is TGTGCCAGCGGGCAGGGGAACACTGAAGCTTTCTTT. This gives the protein CASGQGNTEAFF. The chain employs TRBV2 and TRBJ1-1; possibly TRBD1 for D (5 bases). The CDR3 runs to 12 residues. The V end lost 8 bases, the J end lost 1 base, and 8 bases lay between the germline ends. Per the germline V gene, CDR1 is SNHLY and CDR2 is FYNNEI.